This T cell receptor beta chain came from a study of shared clonotypes between healthy human individuals. Background on the study: Plates per donor: three CD4 naive, three CD4 memory, two CD8 naive, one CD8 memory.

CD8 cells classed as naive were CD45RO-negative and positively selected for CCR7, excluding terminally differentiated effector memory CD45RA+ cells. All donors were healthy HIV-negative adults lacking recent acute infections or vaccinations. TCRdb's copy holds only in-frame clones and misses some; the assay was immunoSEQ multiplex PCR. The table includes about 2.2 million clones, 85% to 95% detected once. Study-level findings and limits: Among donors, clonotype sharing was expected to be affected by sequencing depth. As a rule, naive subsets had a larger estimated richness than memory subsets.

On this clone: What it recognizes is unknown.

Deletions cut 3 bases from V and 2 bases from J, with 5 bases between. The CDR3 extends over 13 amino acids. The germline CDR1 and CDR2 sequences are LNHNV and YYDKDF (reference sequence). The sample was naive CD8+ T cells from PBMCs. This chain links TRBV15 with TRBJ2-1; D gene ambiguous. The clonotype originates from a man aged 18 to 30 in good health. Some clones in this sample may be carry-over from other donors' samples. The DNA of the CDR3 is TGTGCCACCAGCAGCCCCCCCTACAATGAGCAGTTCTTC. It translates to CATSSPPYNEQFF.